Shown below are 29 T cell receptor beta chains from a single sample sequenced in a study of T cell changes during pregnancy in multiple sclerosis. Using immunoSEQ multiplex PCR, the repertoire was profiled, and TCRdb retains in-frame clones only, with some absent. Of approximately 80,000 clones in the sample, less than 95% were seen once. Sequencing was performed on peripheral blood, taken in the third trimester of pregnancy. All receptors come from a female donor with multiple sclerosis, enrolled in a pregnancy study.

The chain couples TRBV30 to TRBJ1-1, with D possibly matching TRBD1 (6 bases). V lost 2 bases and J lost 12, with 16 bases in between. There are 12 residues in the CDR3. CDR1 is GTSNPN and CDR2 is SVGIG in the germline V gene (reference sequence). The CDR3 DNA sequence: TGTGCCTGGAGTCCGGGGGGCGCGAGATCTTTCTTT. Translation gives CAWSPGGARSFF.

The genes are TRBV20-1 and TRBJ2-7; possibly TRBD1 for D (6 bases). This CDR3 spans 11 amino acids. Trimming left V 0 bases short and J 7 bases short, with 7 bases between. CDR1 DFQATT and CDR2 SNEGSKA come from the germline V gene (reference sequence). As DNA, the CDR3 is TGCAGTGCTAGAGAAGACAGGGAGCAGTACTTC. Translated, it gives CSAREDREQYF.

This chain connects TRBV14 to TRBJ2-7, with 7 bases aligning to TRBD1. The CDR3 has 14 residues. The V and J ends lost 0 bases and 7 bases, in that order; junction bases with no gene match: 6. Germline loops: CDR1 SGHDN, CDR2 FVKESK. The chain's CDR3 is CASSQEGQRREQYF. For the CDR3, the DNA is TGTGCCAGCAGCCAAGAGGGACAGCGTCGGGAGCAGTACTTC. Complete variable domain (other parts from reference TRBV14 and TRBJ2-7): EAGVTQFPSHSVIEKGQTVTLRCDPISGHDNLYWYRRVMGKEIKFLLHFVKESKQDESGMPNNRFLAERTGGTYSTLKVQPAELEDSGVYFCASSQEGQRREQYFGPGTRLTVT.

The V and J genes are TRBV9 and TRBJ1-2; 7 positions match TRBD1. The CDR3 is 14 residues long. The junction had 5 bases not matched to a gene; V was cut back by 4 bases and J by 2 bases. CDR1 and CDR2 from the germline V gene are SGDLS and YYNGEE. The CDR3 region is CASSRTGLNYGYTF. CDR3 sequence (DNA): TGTGCCAGCAGCAGGACAGGCCTGAACTATGGCTACACCTTC.

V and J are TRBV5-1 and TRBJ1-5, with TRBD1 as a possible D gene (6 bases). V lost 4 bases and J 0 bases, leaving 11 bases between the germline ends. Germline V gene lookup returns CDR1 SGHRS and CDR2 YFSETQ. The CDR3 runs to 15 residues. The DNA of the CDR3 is TGCGCCAGCAGCCCGTCAGGGGTTAGCAATCAGCCCCAGCATTTT. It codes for CASSPSGVSNQPQHF.

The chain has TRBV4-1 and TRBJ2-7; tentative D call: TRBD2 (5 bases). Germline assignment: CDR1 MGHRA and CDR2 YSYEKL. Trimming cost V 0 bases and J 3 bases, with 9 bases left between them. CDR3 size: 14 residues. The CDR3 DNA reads TGCGCCAGCAGCCAAGATCGACTATTCTACGAGCAGTACTTC. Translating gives CASSQDRLFYEQYF.

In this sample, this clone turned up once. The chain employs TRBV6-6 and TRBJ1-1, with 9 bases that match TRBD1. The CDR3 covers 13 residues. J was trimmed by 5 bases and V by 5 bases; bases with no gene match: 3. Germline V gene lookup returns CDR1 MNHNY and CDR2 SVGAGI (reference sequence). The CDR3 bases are TGTGCCAGCAGTCCTGGACAGGGGACTGAAGCTTTCTTT. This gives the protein CASSPGQGTEAFF.

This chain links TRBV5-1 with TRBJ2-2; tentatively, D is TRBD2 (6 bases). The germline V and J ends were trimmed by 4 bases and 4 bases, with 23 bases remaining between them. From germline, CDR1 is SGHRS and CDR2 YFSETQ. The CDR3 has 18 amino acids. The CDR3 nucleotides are TGCGCCAGCAGCCCCCTCCCGGGTGCGTTGCGGGGCACCGGGGAGCTGTTTTTT. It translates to CASSPLPGALRGTGELFF.

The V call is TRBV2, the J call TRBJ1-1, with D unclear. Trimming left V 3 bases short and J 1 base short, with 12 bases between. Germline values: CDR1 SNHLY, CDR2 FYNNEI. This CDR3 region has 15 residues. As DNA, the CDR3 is TGTGCCAGCAGTGATGGTGGGCGAGCGAACACTGAAGCTTTCTTT. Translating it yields CASSDGGRANTEAFF. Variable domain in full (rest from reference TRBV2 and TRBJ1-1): EPEVTQTPSHQVTQMGQEVILRCVPISNHLYFYWYRQILGQKVEFLVSFYNNEISEKSEIFDDQFSVERPDGSNFTLKIRSTKLEDSAMYFCASSDGGRANTEAFFGQGTRLTVV.

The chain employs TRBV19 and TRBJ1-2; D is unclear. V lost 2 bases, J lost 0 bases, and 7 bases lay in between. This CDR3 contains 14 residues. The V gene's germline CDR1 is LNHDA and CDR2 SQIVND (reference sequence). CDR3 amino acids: CASSISGTNYGYTF. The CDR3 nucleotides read TGTGCCAGTAGTATATCAGGTACTAACTATGGCTACACCTTC.

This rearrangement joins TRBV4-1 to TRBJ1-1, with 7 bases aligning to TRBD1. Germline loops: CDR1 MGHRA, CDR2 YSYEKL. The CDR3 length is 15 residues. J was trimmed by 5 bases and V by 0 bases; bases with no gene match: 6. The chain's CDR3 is CASSQDTGAWTEAFF. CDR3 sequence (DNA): TGCGCCAGCAGCCAAGATACAGGGGCTTGGACTGAAGCTTTCTTT.

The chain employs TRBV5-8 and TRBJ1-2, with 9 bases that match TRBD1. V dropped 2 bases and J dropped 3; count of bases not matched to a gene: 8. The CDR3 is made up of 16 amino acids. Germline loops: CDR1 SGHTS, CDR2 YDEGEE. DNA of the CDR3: TGTGCCAGCAGCTTATCAGGGACAGGGAAGTACTATGGCTACACCTTC. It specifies CASSLSGTGKYYGYTF.

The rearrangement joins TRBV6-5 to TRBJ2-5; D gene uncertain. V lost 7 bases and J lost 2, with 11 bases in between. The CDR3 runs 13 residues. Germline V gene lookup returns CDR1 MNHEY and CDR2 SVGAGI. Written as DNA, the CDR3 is TGTGCCAGCATCCGAGACACGCAAGAGACCCAGTACTTC. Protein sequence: CASIRDTQETQYF.

The CDR3 nucleotides are TGCGCCAGCAGCCAGGCAGGGGGTTTGGTCGCTGAAGCTTTCTTT. Translated: CASSQAGGLVAEAFF. The chain recombines TRBV5-1 with TRBJ1-1; 7 positions agree with TRBD1. Germline lookup yields CDR1 SGHRS and CDR2 YFSETQ. This CDR3 is built from 15 residues. Trimming took 4 bases from V and 6 from J; bases not matched to a gene: 12.

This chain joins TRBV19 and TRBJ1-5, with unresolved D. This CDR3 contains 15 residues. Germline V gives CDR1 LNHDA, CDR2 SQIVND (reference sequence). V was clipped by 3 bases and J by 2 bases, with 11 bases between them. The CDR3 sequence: CASSIPWGGNQPQHF. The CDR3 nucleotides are TGTGCCAGTAGTATCCCTTGGGGAGGCAATCAGCCCCAGCATTTT.

The CDR3 loop is CASSQIRAGVTDTQYF. In DNA form, the CDR3 reads TGCGCCAGCAGCCAAATTAGAGCGGGAGTGACAGATACGCAGTATTTT. The genes are TRBV4-1 and TRBJ2-3; 8 nucleotides line up with TRBD2. The CDR3 is 16 residues long. From germline, CDR1 is MGHRA and CDR2 YSYEKL. V dropped 2 bases and J dropped 3; count of bases not matched to a gene: 7.

CDR3 nucleotides: TGTGCCAGCAGCTTATGGGGGGGCCAAGAGACCCAGTACTTC. It is translated as CASSLWGGQETQYF. The chain has TRBV7-8 and TRBJ2-5; 7 bases are shared with TRBD2. The CDR3 extends over 14 amino acids. V shed 2 bases and J 1 base; nucleotides not matched to a gene: 1. CDR1 SGHVS and CDR2 FQNEAQ come from the germline V gene. Combining the CDR3 with reference TRBV7-8 and TRBJ2-5 gives the whole variable domain GAGVSQSPRYKVAKRGQDVALRCDPISGHVSLFWYQQALGQGPEFLTYFQNEAQLDKSGLPSDRFFAERPEGSVSTLKIQRTQQEDSAVYLCASSLWGGQETQYFGPGTRLLVL.

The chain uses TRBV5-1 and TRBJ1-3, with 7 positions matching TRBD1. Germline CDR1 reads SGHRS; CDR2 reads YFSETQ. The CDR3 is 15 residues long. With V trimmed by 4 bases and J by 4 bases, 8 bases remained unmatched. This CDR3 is CASSAGQASGNTIYF. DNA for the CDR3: TGCGCCAGCAGCGCCGGACAGGCATCGGGAAACACCATATATTTT.

CDR3 protein: CASSVTGAPPNEQFF. CDR3 nucleotides: TGCGCCAGCAGCGTTACAGGGGCCCCTCCCAATGAGCAGTTCTTC. This chain uses TRBV5-1 with TRBJ2-1, with 7 bases fitting TRBD1. Trimming cost V 4 bases and J 6 bases; bases outside gene matches: 10. This CDR3 comprises 15 residues. The germline V gene encodes CDR1 SGHRS and CDR2 YFSETQ.

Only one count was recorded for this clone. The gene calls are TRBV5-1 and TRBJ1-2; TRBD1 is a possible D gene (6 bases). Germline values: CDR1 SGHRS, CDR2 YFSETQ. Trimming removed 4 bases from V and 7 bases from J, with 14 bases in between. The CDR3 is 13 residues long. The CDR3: CASSGTNRVGYTF. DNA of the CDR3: TGCGCCAGCAGCGGAACTAACAGGGTTGGCTACACCTTC.

DNA for the CDR3: TGTGCCAGCAGCCCGGACAGGCTAAAACTGTTTTTT. Its protein is CASSPDRLKLFF. The chain joins TRBV14 to TRBJ1-4; 7 bases map to TRBD1. From germline, CDR1 is SGHDN and CDR2 FVKESK. The CDR3 is 12 amino acids. The J segment lost 10 bases and the V segment lost 4 bases, leaving 3 bases of the junction unmatched. Variable domain in full (rest from reference TRBV14 and TRBJ1-4): EAGVTQFPSHSVIEKGQTVTLRCDPISGHDNLYWYRRVMGKEIKFLLHFVKESKQDESGMPNNRFLAERTGGTYSTLKVQPAELEDSGVYFCASSPDRLKLFFGSGTQLSVL.

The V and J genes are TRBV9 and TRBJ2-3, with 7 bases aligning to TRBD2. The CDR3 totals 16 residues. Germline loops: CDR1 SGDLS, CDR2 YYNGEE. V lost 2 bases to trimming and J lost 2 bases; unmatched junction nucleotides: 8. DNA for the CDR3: TGTGCCAGCAGCGTCCGGGGGGTTTACTTCACAGATACGCAGTATTTT. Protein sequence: CASSVRGVYFTDTQYF.

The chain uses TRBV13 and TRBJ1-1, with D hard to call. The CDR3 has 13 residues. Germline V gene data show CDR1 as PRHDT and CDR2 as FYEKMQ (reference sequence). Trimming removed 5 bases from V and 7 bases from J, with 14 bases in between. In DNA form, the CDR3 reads TGTGCCAGCAGCCCCTGGGAGAGGAGTGAAGCTTTCTTT. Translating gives CASSPWERSEAFF.

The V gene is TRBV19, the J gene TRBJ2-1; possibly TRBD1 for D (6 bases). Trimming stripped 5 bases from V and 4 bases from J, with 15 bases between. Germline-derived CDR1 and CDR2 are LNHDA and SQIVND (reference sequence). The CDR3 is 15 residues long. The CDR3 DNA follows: TGTGCCAGTAGTCTCACAGGGATGTGGTACAATGAGCAGTTCTTC. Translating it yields CASSLTGMWYNEQFF.

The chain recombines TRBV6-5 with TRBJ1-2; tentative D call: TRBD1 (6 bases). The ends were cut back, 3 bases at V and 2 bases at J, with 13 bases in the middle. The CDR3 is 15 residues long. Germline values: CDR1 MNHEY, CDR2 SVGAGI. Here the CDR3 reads CASSYYTGNNYGYTF. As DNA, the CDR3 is TGTGCCAGCAGTTATTATACAGGGAACAACTATGGCTACACCTTC.

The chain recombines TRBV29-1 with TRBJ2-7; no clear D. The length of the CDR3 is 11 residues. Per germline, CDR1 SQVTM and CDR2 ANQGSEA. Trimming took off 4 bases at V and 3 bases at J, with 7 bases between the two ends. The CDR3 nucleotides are TGCAGCGTTGTAACAGTCTACGAGCAGTACTTC. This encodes CSVVTVYEQYF.

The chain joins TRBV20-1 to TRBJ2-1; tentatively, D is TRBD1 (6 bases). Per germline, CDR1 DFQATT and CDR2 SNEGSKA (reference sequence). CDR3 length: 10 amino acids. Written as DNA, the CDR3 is TGCGGGGGCAGGGACAATGAGCAGTTCTTC. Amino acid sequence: CGGRDNEQFF.

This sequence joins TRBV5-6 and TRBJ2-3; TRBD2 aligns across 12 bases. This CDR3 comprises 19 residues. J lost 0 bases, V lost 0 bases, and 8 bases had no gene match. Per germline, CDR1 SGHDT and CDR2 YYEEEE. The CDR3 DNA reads TGTGCCAGCAGCTTGGTTACGTCTAGCGGGGGGGCGAGCACAGATACGCAGTATTTT. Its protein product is CASSLVTSSGGASTDTQYF.

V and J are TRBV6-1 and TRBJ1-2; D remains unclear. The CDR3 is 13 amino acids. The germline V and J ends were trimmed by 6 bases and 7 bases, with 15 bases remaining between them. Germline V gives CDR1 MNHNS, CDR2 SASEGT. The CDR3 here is CASSRSTSGGYTF. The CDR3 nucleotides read TGTGCCAGCAGCAGAAGTACTTCGGGTGGCTACACCTTC.